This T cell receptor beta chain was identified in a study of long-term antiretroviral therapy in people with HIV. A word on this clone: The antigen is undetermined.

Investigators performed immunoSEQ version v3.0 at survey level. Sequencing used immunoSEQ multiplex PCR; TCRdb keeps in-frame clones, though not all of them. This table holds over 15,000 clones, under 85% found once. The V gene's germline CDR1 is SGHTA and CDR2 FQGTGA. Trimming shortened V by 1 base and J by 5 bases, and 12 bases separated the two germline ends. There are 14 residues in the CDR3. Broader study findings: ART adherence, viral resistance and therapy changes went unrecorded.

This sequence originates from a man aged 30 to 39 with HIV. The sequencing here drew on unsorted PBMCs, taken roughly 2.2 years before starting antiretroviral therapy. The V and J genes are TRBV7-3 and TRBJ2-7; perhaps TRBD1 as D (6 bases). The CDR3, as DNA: TGTGCCAGCAGCTTAAATCAGGGGAGCAACGAGCAGTACTTC. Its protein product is CASSLNQGSNEQYF.